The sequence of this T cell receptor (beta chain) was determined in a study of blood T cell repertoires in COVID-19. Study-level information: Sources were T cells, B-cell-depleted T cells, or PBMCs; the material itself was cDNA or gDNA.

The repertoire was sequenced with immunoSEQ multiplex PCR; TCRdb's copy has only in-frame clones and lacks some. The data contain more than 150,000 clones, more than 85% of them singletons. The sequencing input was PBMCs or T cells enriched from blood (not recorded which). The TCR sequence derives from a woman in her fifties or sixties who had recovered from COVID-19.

CDR3 region: CASSLLARGTDTQYF. The CDR3 DNA sequence: TGCGCCAGCAGCTTGCTTGCCAGGGGAACAGATACGCAGTATTTT. The chain couples TRBV5-1 to TRBJ2-3; TRBD1 might be the D (6 bases). CDR1 and CDR2 from the germline V gene are SGHRS and YFSETQ. The length of the CDR3 is 15 residues. Trimming stripped 1 base from V and 3 bases from J, with 12 bases between.